These T cell receptor beta chains were read from a single sample in a study of cytomegalovirus exposure and HLA in healthy donors. Some clones are missing from TCRdb's copy, which holds only in-frame ones; the method was immunoSEQ multiplex PCR. The table lists 260,000 or so clones, around 91% of them singletons. Sequencing was done on a sample of PBMCs. These receptors were taken from a woman aged 30 to 39 in good health and CMV-seronegative. Both conserved end residues are part of each CDR3. D genes are given only for firm matches. The size of a clone is reported for some rows only, either as once, few or many, or as a class for expanded clones.

J	V	D	size	DNA	CDR3
TRBJ2-1	TRBV2	-	-	TGTGCCAGCAGAGGGGGAGGGCCCTACAATGAGCAGTTCTTC	CASRGGGPYNEQFF
TRBJ1-5	TRBV15	-	-	TGTGCCACCAGCAGCGGGTATAGCAATCAGCCCCAGCATTTT	CATSSGYSNQPQHF
TRBJ2-1	TRBV25-1	TRBD2	-	TGTGCCAGCAGTGGTAGTCGGGGAGGGTCGTGGAATGAGCAGTTCTTC	CASSGSRGGSWNEQFF
TRBJ2-7	TRBV2	-	-	TGTGCCAGTGAACAGGGAAACGAGCAGTACTTC	CASEQGNEQYF
TRBJ2-7	TRBV30	-	-	TGTGCCTGGAGTTGGCATAACTACGAGCAGTACTTC	CAWSWHNYEQYF
TRBJ1-4	TRBV25-1	-	once	TGTGCCAGCGCCCGTGGGGGCGGCGGGGAAAAACTGTTTTTT	CASARGGGGEKLFF
TRBJ1-2	TRBV2	-	few	TGTGCCAGCAGTGATAGCTTGGGAACCTATGGCTACACCTTC	CASSDSLGTYGYTF
TRBJ2-1	TRBV7-3	TRBD1	once	TGTGCCAGCAGCTCAGGGGGCGGGGCCGGTAATGAGCAGTTCTTC	CASSSGGGAGNEQFF
TRBJ2-7	TRBV4-2	TRBD2	-	TGTGCCAGCAGCCAAGTTTTGGCTAGCGGGAACCACGAGCAGTACTTC	CASSQVLASGNHEQYF
TRBJ2-1	TRBV27	TRBD2	-	TGTGCCAGCAGTTTATTCGCCGGACTAGCGGGAGGGCGGTCCTACAATGAGCAGTTCTTC	CASSLFAGLAGGRSYNEQFF
TRBJ2-5	TRBV14	-	-	TGTGCCAGCAGCCAATGGGGACGAGAGACCCAGTACTTC	CASSQWGRETQYF
TRBJ2-1	TRBV5-1	TRBD2	-	TGCGCCAGCAGCTTAGCGGGATATATCTACAATGAGCAGTTCTTC	CASSLAGYIYNEQFF
TRBJ1-4	TRBV11-2	TRBD1	-	TGTGCCAGCAGGATTGGACAGGGCGGGCGTGAAAAACTGTTTTTT	CASRIGQGGREKLFF
TRBJ2-3	TRBV11-3	-	-	TGTGCCAGCAGCTTAGCGTCACCAGATACGCAGTATTTT	CASSLASPDTQYF
TRBJ2-3	TRBV27	TRBD2	once	TGTGCCAGCACCCAACTAGCGGGATCAGATACGCAGTATTTT	CASTQLAGSDTQYF
TRBJ1-5	TRBV27	-	-	TGTGCCAGCAGCGGAGGGTGGAATCAGCCCCAGCATTTT	CASSGGWNQPQHF
TRBJ2-1	TRBV27	TRBD2	-	TGTGCCAGCAGCCTGGGACTAGCGGATTACAATGAGCAGTTCTTC	CASSLGLADYNEQFF
TRBJ2-7	TRBV7-2	-	-	TGTGCCAGCAGCCCGGGCCCTCACACCGCCTACGAGCAGTACTTC	CASSPGPHTAYEQYF
TRBJ2-5	TRBV2	TRBD1	once	TGTGCCAGCAGCCCACGACAGGGGCCGGTGGAGACCCAGTACTTC	CASSPRQGPVETQYF
TRBJ2-1	TRBV29-1	TRBD1	-	TGCAGCGTTGAATACGGGACAGCTGAGAGCGATTACAATGAGCAGTTCTTC	CSVEYGTAESDYNEQFF
TRBJ2-7	TRBV7-8	-	-	TGTGCCAGCAGCTTAGTATTGAGTACTTGGCGGTCACCCCCCTACGAGCAGTACTTC	CASSLVLSTWRSPPYEQYF
TRBJ1-5	TRBV18	-	-	TGTGCCAGCGCCCCGACAGATAGCAATCAGCCCCAGCATTTT	CASAPTDSNQPQHF
TRBJ1-1	TRBV5-6	TRBD1	once	TGTGCCAGCAGCTACTGGACAGGGGGGAAGAACACTGAAGCTTTCTTT	CASSYWTGGKNTEAFF
TRBJ2-1	TRBV7-3	TRBD2	-	TGTGCCAGCAGCTTAATCGGTAGCGGGCTCAATGAGCAGTTCTTC	CASSLIGSGLNEQFF
TRBJ2-1	TRBV11-3	-	-	TGTGCCAGCAGCTTGCCTAGTGGACCCTCATTACCTGAGCAGTTCTTC	CASSLPSGPSLPEQFF
TRBJ2-1	TRBV2	TRBD1	-	TGTGCCAGCAGTGAAGATGGGCAGGGGGCGAAACCCGGAATTTACAATGAGCAGTTCTTC	CASSEDGQGAKPGIYNEQFF
TRBJ2-3	TRBV7-3	-	-	TGTGCCAGCAGCGCGAGGGGCGGGACGGATACGCAGTATTTT	CASSARGGTDTQYF
TRBJ2-2	TRBV27	TRBD2	-	TGTGCCAGCAGTTTACGCCAGCTGCCGGGACTACTGAACACCGGGGAGCTGTTTTTT	CASSLRQLPGLLNTGELFF
TRBJ2-2	TRBV4-3	TRBD2	-	TGCGCCAGCAGCCAAGACCTGGGACTAGCGGGAGGGGTGAACACCGGGGAGCTGTTTTTT	CASSQDLGLAGGVNTGELFF
TRBJ2-7	TRBV7-2	-	-	TGTGCCAGCAGCTATGGGGCGACAGGAACTATCTACGAGCAGTACTTC	CASSYGATGTIYEQYF
TRBJ1-1	TRBV14	TRBD1	-	TGTGCCAGCAGCCAATACGGGACAGGGTGGAATGAAGCTTTCTTT	CASSQYGTGWNEAFF
TRBJ2-1	TRBV12-5	-	-	TGTGCTAGTGGTCAAGTACCCCTCTCCTACAATGAGCAGTTCTTC	CASGQVPLSYNEQFF
TRBJ2-5	TRBV5-1	TRBD1	-	TGCGCCAGCAGCCCCGGGGACAGGGGGCATGAGACCCAGTACTTC	CASSPGDRGHETQYF
TRBJ1-1	TRBV6-1	-	-	TGTGCCAGCAGTGTGGGGAGCGCGAACACTGAAGCTTTCTTT	CASSVGSANTEAFF
TRBJ2-5	TRBV19	TRBD1	-	TGTGCCAGTAGTTACTCCATCCACAGGGGAGAGACCCAGTACTTC	CASSYSIHRGETQYF
TRBJ1-5	TRBV4-1	-	few	TGCGCCAGCAGCCAAGATCGGACAGGCAATCAGCCCCAGCATTTT	CASSQDRTGNQPQHF
TRBJ2-7	TRBV28	TRBD1	-	TGTGCCAGCAGTGACAGGGGTCCTCGGGCCTACGAGCAGTACTTC	CASSDRGPRAYEQYF
TRBJ2-7	TRBV7-2	-	-	TGTGCCAGCAGCTTTGGGGGGCCGAGAGGCGAGCAGTACTTC	CASSFGGPRGEQYF
TRBJ2-2	TRBV28	-	-	TGTGCCAGCAGCGAGACGGCCGAGCTGTTTTTT	CASSETAELFF
TRBJ2-3	TRBV28	TRBD2	-	TGTGCCAGCAGTTCCCCGACTAGCGGGACTACAGATACGCAGTATTTT	CASSSPTSGTTDTQYF
TRBJ2-4	TRBV11-2	-	-	TGTGCCAGCAGCTTAGGGCAGGAGGGGATAAAAAACATTCAGTACTTC	CASSLGQEGIKNIQYF
TRBJ1-2	TRBV9	TRBD1	-	TGTGCCAGCAGCGTAGGCGGGACAGGGTATGTTAGGAGCGCCTTC	CASSVGGTGYVRSAF
TRBJ2-6	TRBV4-2	-	-	TGTGCCAGCAGCCACTACTGGGACGTATCTGGGGCCAACGTCCTGACTTTC	CASSHYWDVSGANVLTF
TRBJ2-4	TRBV5-4	-	-	TGTGCCAGCAGCCCCGCCCGTGACAAAAACATTCAGTACTTC	CASSPARDKNIQYF
TRBJ2-5	TRBV4-1	TRBD1	-	TGCGCCAGCAGCCAACCCGACAGGGGTTACCAAGAGACCCAGTACTTC	CASSQPDRGYQETQYF
TRBJ2-1	TRBV7-6	-	-	TGTGCCAGCAGCCATGACTCTTACAATGAGCAGTTCTTC	CASSHDSYNEQFF
TRBJ2-3	TRBV19	-	-	TGTGCCAGTAGTCCTTTGAACACAGATACGCAGTATTTT	CASSPLNTDTQYF